This T cell receptor (beta chain) was identified during a study of technical replicates of blood from a handful of donors. The data were produced by immunoSEQ multiplex PCR, yet TCRdb's version contains in-frame clones alone and is incomplete. The sample includes about 100,000 clones, under 97% of them seen just once. V lost 3 bases to trimming and J lost 4 bases, with 12 bases between them. CDR3 size: 14 residues. Germline-derived CDR1 and CDR2 are LNHDA and SQIVND (reference sequence). Sequencing used T cells isolated from PBMCs. The rearrangement links TRBV19 to TRBJ1-2; a weak D match, TRBD1 (5 bases). The receptor's source is a human donor in good health. The chain's CDR3 is CASSIKTEIYGYTF. The CDR3 DNA sequence: TGTGCCAGTAGTATTAAGACAGAAATCTATGGCTACACCTTC.